This T cell receptor beta chain was obtained from a study of a mutant IDH1 vaccine in newly diagnosed glioma. In the case of this clone: As yet, its antigen is unknown.

Whole-study results and caveats: Researchers report vaccine-induced immune responses in about 94% of patients.

Clones were read by immunoSEQ multiplex PCR, and TCRdb kept only the in-frame ones, dropping some. The sample yields approximately 25,000 clones, 65% to 85% seen once. The junction had 14 bases not matched to a gene; V was cut back by 4 bases and J by 7 bases. Germline V gene sequence: CDR1 SGHTA, CDR2 FQGNSA. This CDR3 has 16 residues. Time point reported: week 5, during vaccination. What each vaccine dose contained was 300 ug of mutant IDH1 20-mer peptide, accompanied by topical imiquimod. This specimen was PBMCs, taken from a glioma patient whose treatment included an IDH1 peptide vaccine. This chain joins TRBV7-2 and TRBJ2-7, with TRBD1 matching over 9 bases. This clonotype originated in a man in his forties or fifties with glioma. For the CDR3, the DNA is TGTGCCAGCAGCTCCAGGGGAGGGACAGGGTCTAGTGAGCAGTACTTC. As protein: CASSSRGGTGSSEQYF.